The 21 T cell receptor beta chains in this list originate from one sample, sequenced in a study of cytomegalovirus exposure and HLA in healthy donors. The PCR was carried out with 60 Vbeta primers and 13 Jbeta primers. TCRdb's copy holds only in-frame clones and misses some; the assay was immunoSEQ multiplex PCR. Of almost 200,000 clones in the sample, around 75% are singletons; the top ten hold around 0.38%. The specimen was PBMCs. These receptors were taken from a male donor in good health and CMV-seropositive.

V is TRBV30 and J is TRBJ2-7, with D unclear. The V end lost 0 bases, the J end lost 7 bases, and 7 bases lay between the germline ends. Germline assignment: CDR1 GTSNPN and CDR2 SVGIG (reference sequence). The CDR3 sequence is 11 residues long. CDR3 coding DNA: TGTGCCTGGAGTGTATGGGCTGAGCAGTACTTC. Its translation: CAWSVWAEQYF.

The chain is built from TRBV6-1 and TRBJ1-2, with 7 bases lining up with TRBD1. Germline values: CDR1 MNHNS, CDR2 SASEGT. The CDR3 is 15 amino acids. The V and J ends lost 6 bases and 4 bases, in that order; junction bases with no gene match: 11. CDR3 sequence reads: CASRLSQGFSYGYTF. The CDR3 DNA reads as TGTGCCAGCAGATTATCACAGGGGTTCTCCTATGGCTACACCTTC.

The chain employs TRBV14 and TRBJ1-1; 8 bases fit TRBD1. CDR3 length equals 13 residues. V shed 8 bases and J 11 bases; nucleotides not matched to a gene: 13. Germline assignment: CDR1 SGHDN and CDR2 FVKESK. CDR3 nucleotide sequence: TGTGCCAGCGATGCAGGGGGCGACGAGAAGGCTTTCTTT. Translation gives CASDAGGDEKAFF.

In DNA, the CDR3 is TGTGCCAGCAGCGTTCAGGGGGCGAACACCGGGGAGCTGTTTTTT. Translated, it gives CASSVQGANTGELFF. The genes are TRBV9 and TRBJ2-2; TRBD1 agrees at 7 bases. The J segment lost 0 bases and the V segment lost 2 bases, leaving 1 base of the junction unmatched. There are 15 residues in the CDR3. Germline assignment: CDR1 SGDLS and CDR2 YYNGEE.

The J gene is TRBJ1-2, the V gene TRBV6-5, with TRBD1 identical over 7 bases. CDR3 length: 15 amino acids. V trimming: 10 bases; J trimming: 0 bases; junction bases outside the gene matches: 11. CDR1 and CDR2 from the germline V gene are MNHEY and SVGAGI. CDR3: CATTSTGSANYGYTF. CDR3 nucleotides: TGTGCCACCACTTCGACAGGGTCCGCTAACTATGGCTACACCTTC.

CDR3 bases: TGTGCCAGCAGCTTAGCGCGGGGTAGCGGCTACGAGCAGTACTTC. Translation gives CASSLARGSGYEQYF. V gene TRBV7-8 combines with J gene TRBJ2-7, with D tentatively TRBD2 (6 bases). Germline V lookup: CDR1 SGHVS, CDR2 FQNEAQ. CDR3 size: 15 residues. Trimming took off 0 bases at V and 3 bases at J, with 12 bases between the two ends.

On this clone: The junction does not match germline at one end; this may be a read error. The same CDR3 also results from other DNA sequences found in this sample. The chain is built from TRBV19 and TRBJ1-2; 10 bases agree with TRBD1. The CDR3 covers 15 residues. Germline V gene lookup returns CDR1 LNHDA and CDR2 SQIVND (reference sequence). The CDR3 DNA is TGCGCCAGTAGTACCCAGACAGGGGGCAGGTATGGCTACACCTTC. As protein: CASSTQTGGRYGYTF.

This chain links TRBV11-1 with TRBJ2-7, with D perhaps matching TRBD1 (6 bases). This CDR3 comprises 14 residues. The ends were cut back, 4 bases at V and 3 bases at J, with 13 bases in the middle. Germline assignment: CDR1 SGHAT and CDR2 FQDESV (reference sequence). CDR3 amino acids: CASSWLGQNYEQYF. The CDR3 region has the DNA TGTGCCAGCAGCTGGCTCGGACAGAACTACGAGCAGTACTTC. Drawing the rest from reference TRBV11-1 and TRBJ2-7, the complete variable domain is EAEVAQSPRYKITEKSQAVAFWCDPISGHATLYWYRQILGQGPELLVQFQDESVVDDSQLPKDRFSAERLKGVDSTLKIQPAELGDSAMYLCASSWLGQNYEQYFGPGTRLTVT.

Comments on this clone: A junction boundary mismatches the germline segment, possibly from a read error. V gene TRBV7-9 combines with J gene TRBJ1-2; 8 bases match TRBD1. The length of the CDR3 is 16 residues. The V gene's germline CDR1 is SEHNR and CDR2 FQNEAQ (reference sequence). The CDR3 nucleotides are TGTTCCAGCAGCTTAGCCGACAGGGGATCTAACTATGGCTACACCTTC. This gives the protein CSSSLADRGSNYGYTF.

The chain uses TRBV4-2 and TRBJ1-1; D unclear. The CDR3 is made up of 15 amino acids. Germline CDR1 is LGHNA and CDR2 is YNFKEQ. Between the trimmed V and J ends, which lost 5 bases and 6 bases, there was a span of 19 bases. The CDR3 region has the DNA TGTGCCAGCAGCTATACCCGGTCGAGGGAGGCTGAAGCTTTCTTT. Protein sequence: CASSYTRSREAEAFF.

The chain joins TRBV7-2 to TRBJ1-5; D is ambiguous. V was trimmed by 3 bases and J by 5 bases, leaving 8 bases between them. Per germline, CDR1 SGHTA and CDR2 FQGNSA. The CDR3 totals 13 residues. CDR3 in amino acids: CASSFSRDQPQHF. For the CDR3, the DNA is TGTGCCAGCAGCTTCAGTCGGGATCAGCCCCAGCATTTT.

DNA of the CDR3: TGCGCCAGCAGCCCAACCGGGACAGAAGAGACCCAGTACTTC. Translating gives CASSPTGTEETQYF. The chain employs TRBV5-1 and TRBJ2-5, with TRBD1 identical over 7 bases. Per the germline V gene, CDR1 is SGHRS and CDR2 is YFSETQ. The V and J ends lost 4 bases and 3 bases, in that order; junction bases with no gene match: 6. The CDR3 sequence is 14 residues long.

The rearrangement links TRBV28 to TRBJ1-2; a possible D gene is TRBD1 (6 bases). Trimming stripped 4 bases from V and 5 bases from J, with 17 bases between. There are 15 residues in the CDR3. Germline-derived CDR1 and CDR2 are MDHEN and SYDVKM. CDR3 sequence reads: CASSSLIGQPYGYTF. In nucleotides, the CDR3 is TGTGCCAGCAGTTCCCTCATTGGACAGCCGTATGGCTACACCTTC.

The chain carries TRBV5-4 and TRBJ2-2; 8 bases align to TRBD1. This CDR3 region has 16 residues. V was clipped by 5 bases and J by 1 base; unmatched bases: 7. The germline CDR1 and CDR2 sequences are SGHNT and YYREEE (reference sequence). The CDR3 sequence: CASSPGQGGNTGELFF. The CDR3 DNA reads TGTGCCAGCAGTCCTGGACAGGGAGGGAACACCGGGGAGCTGTTTTTT. Supplemented by reference TRBV5-4 and TRBJ2-2, the full variable domain reads ETGVTQSPTHLIKTRGQQVTLRCSSQSGHNTVSWYQQALGQGPQFIFQYYREEENGRGNFPPRFSGLQFPNYSSELNVNALELDDSALYLCASSPGQGGNTGELFFGEGSRLTVL.

The chain joins TRBV7-2 to TRBJ2-7; maybe TRBD1 (6 bases). The V gene's germline CDR1 is SGHTA and CDR2 FQGNSA. This CDR3 contains 15 residues. V gave up 7 bases and J gave up 0 bases, with 16 bases separating them. The CDR3 nucleotides are TGTGCCAGCACCGAAAGTAGGGGGAGCTCCTACGAGCAGTACTTC. Translating it yields CASTESRGSSYEQYF.

V is TRBV28 and J is TRBJ1-2; D call uncertain. Germline CDR1 is MDHEN and CDR2 is SYDVKM. With 1 base removed from V and 8 bases from J, the gap between germline ends came to 14 bases. CDR3 length equals 14 residues. The CDR3 loop is CASSLSRRVEGYTF. DNA for the CDR3: TGTGCCAGCAGTTTATCACGGAGGGTTGAGGGCTACACCTTC.

This sequence joins TRBV28 and TRBJ2-4; D remains ambiguous. The CDR3 runs to 17 residues. Trimming removed 5 bases from V and 0 bases from J, with 17 bases in between. Germline loops: CDR1 MDHEN, CDR2 SYDVKM. For the CDR3, the DNA is TGTGCCAGCAGTCGAATTATGTACCGCGTAGCCAAAAACATTCAGTACTTC. As protein: CASSRIMYRVAKNIQYF. Using reference TRBV28 and TRBJ2-4 for the parts outside the CDR3, the full variable domain is DVKVTQSSRYLVKRTGEKVFLECVQDMDHENMFWYRQDPGLGLRLIYFSYDVKMKEKGDIPEGYSVSREKKERFSLILESASTNQTSMYLCASSRIMYRVAKNIQYFGAGTRLSVL.

The J gene is TRBJ1-2, the V gene TRBV7-2, with 8 bases fitting TRBD1. The ends lost 1 base at V and 7 bases at J; junction bases unmatched: 11. The CDR3 contains 16 residues. The germline V gene has CDR1 SGHTA and CDR2 FQGNSA. CDR3 loop: CASSLVIRQGSSGYTF. CDR3 sequence (DNA): TGTGCCAGCAGCTTAGTCATCCGACAGGGGAGTAGTGGCTACACCTTC. Complete variable domain (other parts from reference TRBV7-2 and TRBJ1-2): GAGVSQSPSNKVTEKGKDVELRCDPISGHTALYWYRQSLGQGLEFLIYFQGNSAPDKSGLPSDRFSAERTGGSVSTLTIQRTQQEDSAVYLCASSLVIRQGSSGYTFGSGTRLTVV.

This chain connects TRBV11-2 to TRBJ1-2; tentative D call: TRBD1 (6 bases). Trimming stripped 0 bases from V and 4 bases from J, with 12 bases between. This CDR3 region has 15 residues. The germline CDR1 and CDR2 sequences are SGHAT and FQNNGV. This chain's CDR3 is CASSLEPGAVYGYTF. The CDR3 nucleotides read TGTGCCAGCAGCTTAGAACCAGGGGCCGTCTATGGCTACACCTTC.

V and J are TRBV7-2 and TRBJ1-1, with D tentatively TRBD1 (6 bases). Germline CDR1 reads SGHTA; CDR2 reads FQGNSA. The CDR3 spans 15 residues. Trimming took off 4 bases at V and 1 base at J, with 13 bases between the two ends. The CDR3 bases are TGTGCCAGCAGCTCAATGGGACACCGGAACACTGAAGCTTTCTTT. It yields the protein CASSSMGHRNTEAFF.

This clone was detected a few times. The junction does not match germline at one end; this may be a read error. The rearrangement joins TRBV7-7 to TRBJ2-1, with a weak D call TRBD2 (6 bases). The CDR3 runs 17 residues. From germline, CDR1 is SSHAT and CDR2 FNYEAQ (reference sequence). This chain's CDR3 is CASSPTSGGMSYNEQFF. The DNA of the CDR3 is TGTGCTAGCAGCCCGACTTCAGGCGGGATGTCCTACAATGAGCAGTTCTTC.